This T cell receptor beta chain is from a study of OX40 agonist ivuxolimab in advanced cancers. Whole-study context: Those enrolled were roughly 80% male, with a mean age of around 55 years and ages from about 20 to 80.

The germline gives CDR1 WNHNN, CDR2 SYGVQD (reference sequence). After removal of 3 bases from V and 6 bases from J, the junction contained 10 bases not matched to a gene. The CDR3 loop spans 16 amino acids. Study results and caveats: The specificity for antigen of the expanded peripheral T cells was not determined. Expanded clones tended on average to be more numerous among CD8+ T cells than CD4+.

As concerns this clone: What it binds is not known.

The assay was immunoSEQ multiplex PCR, and TCRdb's table has in-frame clones only and misses some. The data hold tens of thousands of clones, with 87% observed a single time. Blood samples were obtained at baseline, cycle 4 day 1, and cycle 7 day 1. Sequencing used CD4+ or CD8+ T cells sorted from blood, obtained in a trial of the OX40 agonist ivuxolimab. The TCR comes from an adult with an advanced solid tumor such as melanoma, head and neck, liver or kidney cancer. The genes are TRBV10-1 and TRBJ2-2; TRBD2 matches 7 bases. CDR3 in amino acids: CASSERAGETAGELFF. The CDR3 nucleotides are TGCGCCAGCAGTGAAAGGGCGGGGGAGACCGCCGGGGAGCTGTTTTTT.